In its sample, the clone carrying this T cell receptor (beta chain) was seen a few times. What it recognizes is unknown. Sorting that relied on CD45RO/CCR7/CD25/CD127/CD95/CD27 yielded CD4+ naive, central memory, regulatory and stem cell-like memory cells. All of the sorted populations showed purity greater than 95%. This entry belongs to a study of beta chain features in type 1 diabetes. Reverse transcription of all isolated RNA meant that expressed TCRB transcripts were sequenced. Sequencing used immunoSEQ multiplex PCR; TCRdb keeps in-frame clones, though not all of them. The sample records 150,000 to 200,000 clones, 9% to 10% being singletons. Study-wide results and caveats: A PCR bias possibly favoring shorter templates would apply equally to patients and controls. Across all four CD4+ subsets, people with type 1 diabetes showed modestly shorter TCRB CDR3s. Type 1 diabetes patients showed fewer insertions and more deletions at VDJ junctions.

The germline CDR1 and CDR2 sequences are SQVTM and ANQGSEA. V was clipped by 7 bases and J by 5 bases; unmatched bases: 10. The CDR3 length is 13 residues. The sample was central memory CD4+ T cells from blood. This TCR was recovered from a woman aged 30 to 39 with type 1 diabetes. This chain joins TRBV29-1 and TRBJ2-5, with 7 bases lining up with TRBD1. As DNA, the CDR3 is TGCAGCGCTAACAGGGGTGGGAGCGAGACCCAGTACTTC. Translating gives CSANRGGSETQYF.